Listed here are 11 T cell receptor beta chains from one sample, sequenced in a study of T cell responses to AZD1222 COVID-19 vaccine. Method: immunoSEQ multiplex PCR; TCRdb's copy keeps in-frame clones and lacks some. The sample lists about 120,000 clones, 85% to 95% occurring once. The sample was peripheral blood, taken on day 0 of AZD1222 vaccination. All receptors come from an adult in good health.

V is TRBV19 and J is TRBJ1-5; D unresolved. Germline values: CDR1 LNHDA, CDR2 SQIVND (reference sequence). The CDR3 contains 17 residues. V was pared by 2 bases and J by 2 bases, with 16 bases between. The CDR3 DNA is TGTGCCAGTAGTATAACGGGAGACTTATGGGGCAATCAGCCCCAGCATTTT. It specifies CASSITGDLWGNQPQHF.

This clone appeared a single time. V and J are TRBV19 and TRBJ1-2; possibly TRBD1 for D (5 bases). Trimming shortened V by 6 bases and J by 2 bases, and 19 bases separated the two germline ends. Germline loops: CDR1 LNHDA, CDR2 SQIVND (reference sequence). There are 16 residues in the CDR3. The CDR3 bases are TGTGCCAGTAGCCGGGACGGAAGGTACCCAAACTATGGCTACACCTTC. Amino acids: CASSRDGRYPNYGYTF.

J is TRBJ1-2 and V is TRBV10-3; 7 nucleotides agree with TRBD1. There are 14 residues in the CDR3. Germline CDR1 is ENHRY and CDR2 is SYGVKD. V dropped 8 bases and J dropped 4; count of bases not matched to a gene: 10. Here the CDR3 reads CAIALQGEPYGYTF. DNA of the CDR3: TGTGCCATCGCCCTTCAGGGGGAGCCCTATGGCTACACCTTC.

The sample holds one count of this clone. The chain combines TRBV12-3 or TRBV12-4 with TRBJ1-1; D ambiguous. The V and J ends lost 6 bases and 8 bases respectively, with 13 bases between them. The CDR3 runs 12 residues. CDR3: CASSPRFREAFF. CDR3 coding DNA: TGTGCCAGCAGCCCAAGGTTCCGGGAAGCTTTCTTT.

This clone was observed many times. This chain links TRBV5-6 with TRBJ1-2; the match to TRBD1 covers 7 bases. In germline, CDR1 is SGHDT, CDR2 YYEEEE. This CDR3 has 15 residues. V gave up 3 bases and J gave up 2 bases; unmatched junction bases: 7. CDR3 protein: CASSWGDSQNYGYTF. The CDR3 nucleotides are TGTGCCAGCAGCTGGGGGGACAGTCAAAACTATGGCTACACCTTC.

The chain combines TRBV4-1 with TRBJ1-5; possible D gene TRBD1, 6 bases. V was cut by 0 bases and J by 7 bases, with 10 bases left in between. The CDR3 consists of 14 residues. Germline loops: CDR1 MGHRA, CDR2 YSYEKL. The CDR3 loop is CASSQEGGWQPQHF. The CDR3 DNA reads TGCGCCAGCAGCCAAGAAGGGGGATGGCAGCCCCAGCATTTT.

In this sample, this clone turned up a few times. The chain recombines TRBV18 with TRBJ1-1; 9 bases are shared with TRBD1. This CDR3 contains 13 residues. Germline V CDR1 and CDR2: KGHSH, LQKENI. Germline trimming cut 4 bases from V and 3 bases from J; bases unmatched to any gene: 0. The CDR3 loop is CASSRDRDTEAFF. The CDR3 nucleotides are TGTGCCAGCTCACGGGACAGGGACACTGAAGCTTTCTTT.

The chain links TRBV7-9 to TRBJ1-3, with unresolved D. The CDR3 contains 14 residues. The germline gives CDR1 SEHNR, CDR2 FQNEAQ (reference sequence). Trimming left V 2 bases short and J 1 base short, with 6 bases between. For the CDR3, the DNA is TGTGCCAGCAGCTTAACAGAATCTGGAAACACCATATATTTT. This translates into CASSLTESGNTIYF.

This chain joins TRBV6-1 and TRBJ1-1; TRBD1 might be the D (6 bases). V lost 2 bases to trimming and J lost 2 bases, with 21 bases between them. The CDR3 covers 18 residues. Germline values: CDR1 MNHNS, CDR2 SASEGT. The DNA of the CDR3 is TGTGCCAGCAGTGAATGGGGTTCGACAGGATGGGGAAACACTGAAGCTTTCTTT. Translated: CASSEWGSTGWGNTEAFF.

The rearrangement uses TRBV6-1 and TRBJ1-4; D not certain. Germline loops: CDR1 MNHNS, CDR2 SASEGT. The CDR3 length is 17 residues. V gave up 3 bases and J gave up 0 bases, with 14 bases separating them. The CDR3, as DNA: TGTGCCAGCAGTGATGGCGGGGATCCATCAACTAATGAAAAACTGTTTTTT. Translated, it gives CASSDGGDPSTNEKLFF.

The chain joins TRBV5-1 to TRBJ2-5, with D hard to call. Trimming took 4 bases from V and 13 from J, leaving 20 bases between them. The CDR3 consists of 13 residues. Looked up from germline, CDR1 is SGHRS and CDR2 is YFSETQ. The CDR3 coding sequence is TGCGCCAGCAGCCCCTCCCCCGGGTCACCTCTGTACTTC. Translation gives CASSPSPGSPLYF.